This TCR beta chain was observed in a study of cytotoxic CD8 clonotypes in ibrutinib-treated CLL (dated by TCRdb to the early 2020s). Regarding the research as a whole: The cohort was composed of under 12 relapsed/refractory and about 15 treatment-naive patients; IGHV unmutated status was identified in 17 to 18 patients. Responses were partial in about 25 patients and complete in 2; after median approximately 69 months follow-up, about 14 stayed in remission and some twelve progressed. The response samples were drawn at a median of around eleven months into treatment, with a range of about 6 to 40 months. Samples averaged about 260,000 productive templates and about 94,000 productive rearrangements. Of the 90 or so participants in the trial, 25 to 30 had longitudinal samples available. Cryopreserved peripheral blood mononuclear cells were collected before treatment, at response, and at either disease progression or sustained remission. All remission and progressive disease samples were collected while patients were still receiving ibrutinib.

Overall study outcomes, separate from this receptor: Lymph node repertoires were not examined, and the timing of sampling was not matched between patients in sustained remission and those whose disease progressed. Clonality increased at ibrutinib response, stayed stable in sustained remission, and fell back toward baseline at progression. Public clonotypes were rare and either shrank or stayed stable during treatment, and the rise in clonality at ibrutinib response reflected expansion of private clonotypes. At baseline, clonality was higher than in age-matched healthy donors and showed a strong correlation with circulating CD8+ T-cell counts.

Regarding this clone: Its specific antigen is unknown. The sample holds no much larger clone one base away, and base qualities are not on file.

The time point label for this specimen denotes: progressive disease on ibrutinib. For TCR beta library preparation, roughly 2 micrograms of genomic DNA were isolated from cryopreserved PBMCs. High-throughput TCR beta sequencing was performed on longitudinal blood samples from CLL patients receiving ibrutinib monotherapy. The patients took part in an open-label, single-center phase 2 trial of ibrutinib monotherapy. On a MiSeq, deep resolution sequencing aimed for a depth between 1 in 1 million and 1 in 200,000 T cells, with each clonotype covered about 9.9x on average. The immunoSEQ hsTCRB Kit was used to generate the TCR beta libraries. Per the source publication's procedure: ImmunoSEQ Data Assistant and ImmunoSEQ Analyzer were used for data analysis, and V, D and J genes were assigned according to IMGT definitions. Clonality, which ranges from 0 to 1, was calculated as one minus the normalized Shannon entropy of productive rearrangement frequencies. Only overrepresented clonotypes making up at least 0.05% of each patient's repertoire were included in the public clonotype analysis. About a dozen age-matched healthy donor repertoires from immuneACCESS served as clonality controls. The table was pulled from immuneACCESS by TCRdb, which kept in-frame rearrangements only. Such tables lose some clones; where checked, under half of the loss comes from unresolved V genes, and the rest has no known cause. The V and J calls and clone size were taken over from that table, and D and trimming were inferred from the DNA. Within this sample are about 270,000 clones, with around 77% of them counted one time only. About 5.3% of the sample rests with the top ten.

Sequences were derived from PBMCs, sampled at disease progression, from a patient treated with ibrutinib. The receptor was isolated from a human donor with chronic lymphocytic leukemia.

This receptor carries the CDR3 CASSDRTSNQPQHF. The nucleotide sequence reads as follows: TGTGCCAGCAGTGACAGGACCAGCAATCAGCCCCAGCATTTT. The chain is made from TRBV2 and TRBJ1-5, with the D gene uncertain. CDR1 and CDR2 (SNHLY, FYNNEI) derive from the germline V gene. V is clipped by 3 bases and J by 1 base, and the sequence between their germline boundaries is 7 bases long. Measured from the cysteine to the phenylalanine, the CDR3 is 14 residues long. Only the CDR3 part of the read is kept: 42 bases, read in frame from the first base.